Each of the 28 T cell receptor beta chains below was sequenced from the same sample in a study of blood T cells in healthy people across ages. Next came a second PCR, run for about 7 to 12 cycles, which used a sample-barcoded 5' primer along with a J-beta primer mix. One entry per CDR3 protein results from TCRdb running MiXCR on the 5' RACE reads. Among approximately 810,000 distinct CDR3 sequences listed, around 30% were seen once. The sample was blood. The receptors come from a woman at least 80 years old in good health.

The chain links TRBV7-2 to TRBJ2-3, with D perhaps matching TRBD1 or TRBD2 (6 bases each). The CDR3 extends over 17 amino acids. Trimming removed 5 bases at V and 2 bases at J, with 20 bases between. Germline lookup yields CDR1 SGHTA and CDR2 FQGNSA. CDR3 bases: TGTGCCAGCAGCGTGGGGGGAGGTGGGGGGCACACAGATACGCAGTATTTT. It codes for CASSVGGGGGHTDTQYF. Variable domain in full (rest from reference TRBV7-2 and TRBJ2-3): GAGVSQSPSNKVTEKGKDVELRCDPISGHTALYWYRQSLGQGLEFLIYFQGNSAPDKSGLPSDRFSAERTGGSVSTLTIQRTQQEDSAVYLCASSVGGGGGHTDTQYFGPGTRLTVL.

This clonotype was picked up one time. Just one base apart from a much larger clone, this may be a read error. The chain is built from TRBV11-2 and TRBJ2-4; unclear D gene. The DNA end lines up better with TRBJ2-7; the J call may be wrong. Germline V lookup: CDR1 SGHAT, CDR2 FQNNGV. CDR3 length: 13 amino acids. In nucleotides, the CDR3 is TGTGCCAGCAGCGGGAAGGCAATATACGAGCAGTACTTC. Translation gives CASSGKAIYEQYF.

This clonotype was found many times. The chain carries TRBV6-6 and TRBJ1-2; D is undetermined. This CDR3 contains 15 residues. Trimming left V 2 bases short and J 2 bases short, with 12 bases between. The V gene's germline CDR1 is MNHNY and CDR2 SVGAGI (reference sequence). CDR3 protein: CASSYQYQENYGYTF. DNA for the CDR3: TGTGCCAGCAGTTACCAGTACCAGGAAAACTATGGCTACACCTTC.

This clonotype came up many times. The genes are TRBV4-2 and TRBJ2-7, with 7 positions matching TRBD2. Germline V gene data show CDR1 as LGHNA and CDR2 as YNFKEQ. The V segment lost 1 base and the J segment 4 bases; nucleotides outside the gene matches: 7. This CDR3 has 15 residues. This CDR3 is CASSQADGGTYEQYF. CDR3 DNA: TGTGCCAGCAGCCAAGCCGACGGGGGGACGTACGAGCAGTACTTC.

This clonotype was recorded many times. This sequence joins TRBV11-2 and TRBJ2-5, with D possibly TRBD2 on 5 matching bases. V lost 6 bases to trimming and J lost 9 bases, with 14 bases between them. CDR3 length: 12 amino acids. Germline V gene lookup returns CDR1 SGHAT and CDR2 FQNNGV. CDR3 sequence reads: CASSQRTRAQYF. The CDR3 nucleotides read TGTGCCAGCAGTCAGAGGACGAGGGCCCAGTACTTC.

The table lists this clonotype with many counts. The chain recombines TRBV20-1 with TRBJ2-3; 7 positions match TRBD2. This CDR3 has 16 amino acids. The V and J ends lost 3 bases and 6 bases, in that order; junction bases with no gene match: 15. CDR1 and CDR2 (germline): DFQATT, SNEGSKA (reference sequence). The CDR3 protein is CSASPSLGGWSDTQYF. The CDR3 coding sequence is TGCAGTGCTAGCCCATCTCTGGGGGGGTGGTCCGATACGCAGTATTTT.

The chain employs TRBV12-3 or TRBV12-4 and TRBJ2-3, with TRBD2 matching over 8 bases. There are 16 residues in the CDR3. Trimming removed 8 bases from V and 3 bases from J; junction bases left unmatched: 13. The CDR3 bases are TGTGCCAGCGACCGGGGGGGCTTCGTGAGAACAGATACGCAGTATTTT. Translation gives CASDRGGFVRTDTQYF.

V and J are TRBV4-1 and TRBJ2-1; tentatively, D is TRBD1 or TRBD2 (5 bases each). With the DNA end fitting TRBJ2-7 better, the J assignment may be wrong. CDR1 is MGHRA, CDR2 YSYEKL, per germline. The CDR3 runs 15 residues. CDR3 in amino acids: CASSHPPGPYNEQYF. The CDR3 DNA reads as TGCGCCAGCAGCCACCCTCCGGGGCCCTACAATGAGCAGTACTTC.

This chain connects TRBV18 to TRBJ1-2; possible D gene TRBD1, 6 bases. V was clipped by 0 bases and J by 0 bases, with 8 bases between them. From germline, CDR1 is KGHSH and CDR2 LQKENI. The CDR3 consists of 15 residues. CDR3 nucleotide sequence: TGTGCCAGCTCACCACCGCAGGGGACTAACTATGGCTACACCTTC. This sequence encodes CASSPPQGTNYGYTF.

The chain combines TRBV30 with TRBJ1-4, with TRBD1 as a possible D gene (5 bases). The CDR3 runs 13 residues. Per germline, CDR1 GTSNPN and CDR2 SVGIG (reference sequence). V dropped 3 bases and J dropped 8 bases, with 13 bases sitting between them. CDR3 loop: CAWRGLRGEKLFF. The CDR3 coding sequence is TGTGCCTGGAGGGGACTGAGGGGCGAAAAACTGTTTTTT.

This clonotype has only a few counts. This sequence joins TRBV12-3 or TRBV12-4 and TRBJ1-6; 7 bases match TRBD1. The V gene end was trimmed by 6 bases and the J gene end by 7 bases; junction bases not matched to a gene: 6. This CDR3 region has 14 residues. CDR3 in amino acids: CASRGGGENSPLHF. The DNA of the CDR3 is TGTGCCAGCAGGGGAGGGGGCGAGAATTCACCCCTCCACTTT.

This clonotype was counted a few times. The chain joins TRBV7-2 to TRBJ2-2; D remains ambiguous. The CDR3 sequence is 13 residues long. Trimming removed 3 bases from V and 6 bases from J, with 8 bases in between. Germline V CDR1 and CDR2: SGHTA, FQGNSA. This CDR3 reads CASSFYYPGELFF. Here the CDR3 DNA reads TGTGCCAGCAGCTTTTATTATCCCGGGGAGCTGTTTTTT.

The gene calls are TRBV7-2 and TRBJ2-1, with D uncertain. The CDR3 covers 19 residues. Per germline, CDR1 SGHTA and CDR2 FQGNSA. V lost 1 base and J lost 9, with 28 bases in between. CDR3 amino acids: CASSLVQRCKNTLIGEQFF. CDR3 sequence (DNA): TGTGCCAGCAGCTTAGTTCAGCGCTGCAAAAACACACTCATCGGTGAGCAGTTCTTC.

Only a few counts were recorded for this clonotype. The chain is built from TRBV5-6 and TRBJ2-5; perhaps D is TRBD1 or TRBD2 (5 bases each). V was cut by 4 bases and J by 2 bases, with 33 bases left in between. The CDR3 spans 21 residues. Germline lookup yields CDR1 SGHDT and CDR2 YYEEEE. The CDR3 is CASSLLGFLLQGRDVQETQYF. The CDR3 bases are TGTGCCAGCAGCCTGTTGGGTTTTTTGCTGCAGGGACGGGACGTTCAAGAGACCCAGTACTTC.

Turning to this clonotype: At one end the junction does not follow the germline gene, possibly because of a read error. The chain uses TRBV7-2 and TRBJ2-3; TRBD2 matches 7 bases. Germline loops: CDR1 SGHTA, CDR2 FQGNSA. This CDR3 contains 16 residues. The CDR3 loop is CASSLGRGRRTDTQYF. CDR3 DNA sequence: TGTGCCAGCAGCTTAGGGCGGGGGAGGCGCACAGATACACAGTATTTT.

There are many counts of this clonotype. The genes are TRBV20-1 and TRBJ1-2; D is uncertain. The V gene lost 3 bases and the J gene lost 2 bases, with 22 bases spanning the gap. Germline values: CDR1 DFQATT, CDR2 SNEGSKA (reference sequence). This CDR3 spans 17 amino acids. CDR3 nucleotides: TGCAGTGCTAGGGGTAGGTCCGGGAACGGGAACAACTATGGCTACACCTTC. As protein: CSARGRSGNGNNYGYTF.

This clonotype was counted ten times or more. The rearrangement joins TRBV5-1 to TRBJ2-6; D assignment may be TRBD1 or TRBD2 (5 bases each). V was clipped by 4 bases and J by 2 bases, with 7 bases between them. The CDR3 is 14 residues long. The germline V gene has CDR1 SGHRS and CDR2 YFSETQ. DNA of the CDR3: TGCGCCAGCAGCCGGGGCACTGGGGCCAACGTCCTGACTTTC. This translates into CASSRGTGANVLTF.

This clonotype was found many times. V gene TRBV29-1 combines with J gene TRBJ1-2; 7 bases are a match to TRBD1. After removal of 1 base from V and 8 bases from J, the junction contained 10 bases not matched to a gene. This CDR3 spans 14 amino acids. Per germline, CDR1 SQVTM and CDR2 ANQGSEA. Here the CDR3 DNA reads TGCAGCGTTGAAGGAAGCCGAACAGGGGTAGGCTACACCTTC. It specifies CSVEGSRTGVGYTF. Together with reference TRBV29-1 and TRBJ1-2, the CDR3 gives the full variable domain: SAVISQKPSRDICQRGTSLTIQCQVDSQVTMMFWYRQQPGQSLTLIATANQGSEATYESGFVIDKFPISRPNLTFSTLTVSNMSPEDSSIYLCSVEGSRTGVGYTFGSGTRLTVV.

For this clonotype: Possible read error: a much larger clone is one base away. This chain joins TRBV4-2 and TRBJ2-3; 13 nucleotides match TRBD2. V shed 4 bases and J 5 bases; nucleotides not matched to a gene: 9. CDR1 and CDR2 from the germline V gene are LGHNA and YNFKEQ. This CDR3 spans 17 amino acids. The CDR3 DNA is TGTGCCAGCAGCCCCCGACTAGCGGGGGGACCCCGAGATACGCAGTATTTT. Translating it yields CASSPRLAGGPRDTQYF.

This clonotype occurred a few times. The chain joins TRBV30 to TRBJ2-7; TRBD1 matches 8 bases. CDR1 and CDR2 (germline): GTSNPN, SVGIG (reference sequence). This CDR3 comprises 15 residues. Trimming removed 3 bases from V and 7 bases from J; junction bases left unmatched: 14. The CDR3 DNA reads as TGTGCCTGGAGGGGAGACAGGGGACCTTACAATGAGCAGTACTTC. Translation: CAWRGDRGPYNEQYF.

This clonotype occurred many times. This sequence joins TRBV9 and TRBJ2-5, with 9 positions matching TRBD2. Looked up from germline, CDR1 is SGDLS and CDR2 is YYNGEE. This CDR3 spans 15 amino acids. Germline trimming cut 0 bases from V and 7 bases from J; bases unmatched to any gene: 7. CDR3 coding DNA: TGTGCCAGCAGCGTAGAAGCGGGGGGCCTACCGACCCAGTACTTC. Protein sequence: CASSVEAGGLPTQYF. The full variable domain, with the rest looked up from reference TRBV9 and TRBJ2-5, is DSGVTQTPKHLITATGQRVTLRCSPRSGDLSVYWYQQSLDQGLQFLIQYYNGEERAKGNILERFSAQQFPDLHSELNLSSLELGDSALYFCASSVEAGGLPTQYFGPGTRLLVL.

On this clonotype itself: Mismatch with germline at one junction end may stem from a read error. CDR3 sequence reads: CASSSQTADMQYF. Written as DNA, the CDR3 is TGTGCCAGCAGTTCCCAGACCGCAGATATGCAGTATTTT. The J gene is TRBJ2-3, the V gene TRBV12-3 or TRBV12-4; no clear D. The CDR3 is made up of 13 amino acids.

The sample holds one count of this clonotype. This CDR3 is CASSLQGSGDTQYF. CDR3 DNA: TGTGCCAGCAGCTTACAGGGGTCGGGAGATACGCAGTATTTT. The V gene is TRBV11-2, the J gene TRBJ2-3, with D perhaps TRBD1 (6 bases). Trimming stripped 2 bases from V and 5 bases from J, with 11 bases between. Germline CDR1 reads SGHAT; CDR2 reads FQNNGV. There are 14 residues in the CDR3.

This clonotype occurred many times. The J gene is TRBJ1-2, the V gene TRBV28; D is undetermined. V gave up 8 bases and J gave up 0 bases, with 7 bases separating them. This CDR3 comprises 12 residues. CDR1 and CDR2 (germline): MDHEN, SYDVKM. The CDR3, as DNA: TGTGCCAGCGAGGACTCTAACTATGGCTACACCTTC. It specifies CASEDSNYGYTF.

This chain links TRBV20-1 with TRBJ2-1; D not resolved. V was clipped by 0 bases and J by 4 bases, with 19 bases between them. Per the germline V gene, CDR1 is DFQATT and CDR2 is SNEGSKA (reference sequence). This CDR3 is 17 amino acids long. The DNA of the CDR3 is TGCAGTGCTAGAGATTGGGTGGGGAAAAAAAATTACAATGAGCAGTTCTTC. Translating gives CSARDWVGKKNYNEQFF.

This clonotype was observed a handful of times. The chain is built from TRBV6-5 and TRBJ2-1; D ambiguous. Trimming removed 4 bases at V and 0 bases at J, with 10 bases between. CDR3 length: 15 residues. Germline V gene lookup returns CDR1 MNHEY and CDR2 SVGAGI. CDR3 in amino acids: CASSSSSSSYNEQFF. CDR3 sequence (DNA): TGTGCCAGCAGTTCCTCATCGAGCTCCTACAATGAGCAGTTCTTC.

Remarks on this clonotype: At one end the junction does not follow the germline gene, possibly because of a read error. V is TRBV12-3 or TRBV12-4 and J is TRBJ2-3; 7 bases are shared with TRBD1. This CDR3 has 16 residues. Here the CDR3 reads CASSHSGQLRADTQYF. Here the CDR3 DNA reads TGTGCCAGCAGTCACTCGGGACAGTTGAGAGCAGATACGCAATATTTT.

This clonotype was picked up many times. The chain has TRBV6-2 or TRBV6-3 and TRBJ2-3; 11 nucleotides match TRBD2. V lost 0 bases and J lost 1; bases outside the gene matches: 15. CDR3 length equals 21 residues. CDR1 MNHEY and CDR2 SVGEGT come from the germline V gene. This CDR3 reads CASSYSKASGGTITRTDTQYF. Here the CDR3 DNA reads TGTGCCAGCAGTTACTCGAAGGCTAGCGGGGGGACTATAACCCGCACAGATACGCAGTATTTT.